This T cell receptor beta chain was documented in a study of identifying expanded T cells in peripheral blood. Profiled with immunoSEQ multiplex PCR; TCRdb holds only in-frame clones, not every one. The sample has some 78,000 clones; around 89% are singletons. Collection occurred without any documented infections or immune events in donors. The CDR3 covers 14 residues. V shed 7 bases, J shed 14 bases, and the junction held 11 bases outside the gene matches. Per the germline V gene, CDR1 is MDHEN and CDR2 is SYDVKM. This clonotype originated in a person aged 18 to 75 in good health. Sequenced: blood. V and J are TRBV28 and TRBJ1-6; 10 nucleotides match TRBD1. The CDR3 region has the DNA TGTGCCAGCACCTATACCGGGACAGGGGATGCCCTCCACTTT. This gives the protein CASTYTGTGDALHF.